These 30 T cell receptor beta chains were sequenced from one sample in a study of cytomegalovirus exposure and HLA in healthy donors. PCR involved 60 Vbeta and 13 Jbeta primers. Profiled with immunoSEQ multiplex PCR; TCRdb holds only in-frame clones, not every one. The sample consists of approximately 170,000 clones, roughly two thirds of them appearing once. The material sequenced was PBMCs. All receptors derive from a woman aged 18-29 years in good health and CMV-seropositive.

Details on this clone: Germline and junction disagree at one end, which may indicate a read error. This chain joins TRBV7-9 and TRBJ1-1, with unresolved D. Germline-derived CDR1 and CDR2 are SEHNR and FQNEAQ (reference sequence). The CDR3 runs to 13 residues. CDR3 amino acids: CASSYSRNAEAFF. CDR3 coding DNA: TGTGCCAGCAGCTACTCTAGGAACGCTGAAGCTTTCTTT.

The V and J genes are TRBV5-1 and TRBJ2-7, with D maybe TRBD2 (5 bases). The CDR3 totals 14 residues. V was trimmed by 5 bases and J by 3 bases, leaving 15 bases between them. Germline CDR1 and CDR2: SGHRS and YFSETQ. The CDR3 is CASSNMDGGYEQYF. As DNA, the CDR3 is TGCGCCAGCAGTAACATGGACGGAGGCTACGAGCAGTACTTC.

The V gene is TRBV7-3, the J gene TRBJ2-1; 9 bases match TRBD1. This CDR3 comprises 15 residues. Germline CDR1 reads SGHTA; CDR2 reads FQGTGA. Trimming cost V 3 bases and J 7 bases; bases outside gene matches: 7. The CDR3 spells CASSLTGGALNEQFF. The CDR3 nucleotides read TGTGCCAGCAGCTTGACAGGGGGTGCGTTGAATGAGCAGTTCTTC.

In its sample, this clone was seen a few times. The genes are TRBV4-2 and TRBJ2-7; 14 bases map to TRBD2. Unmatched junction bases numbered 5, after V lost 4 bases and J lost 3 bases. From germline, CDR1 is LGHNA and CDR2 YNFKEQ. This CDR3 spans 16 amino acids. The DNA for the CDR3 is TGTGCCAGCAGCCCTATCGGGACTAGCGGGGGCTACGAGCAGTACTTC. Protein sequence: CASSPIGTSGGYEQYF.

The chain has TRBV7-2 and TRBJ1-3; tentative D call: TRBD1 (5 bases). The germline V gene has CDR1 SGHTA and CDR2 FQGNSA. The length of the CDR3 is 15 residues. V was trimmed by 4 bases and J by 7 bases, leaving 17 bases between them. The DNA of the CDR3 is TGTGCCAGCAGCTATACCGGGACGGGGGGGAACACCATATATTTT. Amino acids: CASSYTGTGGNTIYF.

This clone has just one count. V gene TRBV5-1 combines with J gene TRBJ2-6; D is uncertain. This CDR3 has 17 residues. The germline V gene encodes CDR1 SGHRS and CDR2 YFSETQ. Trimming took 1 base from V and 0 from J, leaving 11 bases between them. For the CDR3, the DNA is TGCGCCAGCAGCTTGTCATCGGCAGGCTCTGGGGCCAACGTCCTGACTTTC. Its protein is CASSLSSAGSGANVLTF.

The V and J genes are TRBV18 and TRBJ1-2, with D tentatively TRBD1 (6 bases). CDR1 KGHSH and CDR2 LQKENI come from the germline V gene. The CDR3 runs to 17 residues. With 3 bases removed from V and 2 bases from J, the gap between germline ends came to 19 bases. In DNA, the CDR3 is TGTGCCAGCTCACCCTTTTTACGACAGGAAAAAAACTATGGCTACACCTTC. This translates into CASSPFLRQEKNYGYTF.

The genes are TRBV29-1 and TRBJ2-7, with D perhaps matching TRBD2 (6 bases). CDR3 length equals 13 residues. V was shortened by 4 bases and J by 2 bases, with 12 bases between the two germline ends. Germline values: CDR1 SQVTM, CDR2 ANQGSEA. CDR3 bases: TGCAGCGTTGGTAGGGACTCCCCCTACGAGCAGTACTTC. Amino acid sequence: CSVGRDSPYEQYF.

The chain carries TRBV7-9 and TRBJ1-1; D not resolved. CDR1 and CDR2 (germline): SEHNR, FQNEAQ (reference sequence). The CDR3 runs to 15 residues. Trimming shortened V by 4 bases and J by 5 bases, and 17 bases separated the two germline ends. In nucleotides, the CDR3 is TGTGCCAGCAGCTCGGGTTTACGATTCGGGACTGAAGCTTTCTTT. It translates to CASSSGLRFGTEAFF.

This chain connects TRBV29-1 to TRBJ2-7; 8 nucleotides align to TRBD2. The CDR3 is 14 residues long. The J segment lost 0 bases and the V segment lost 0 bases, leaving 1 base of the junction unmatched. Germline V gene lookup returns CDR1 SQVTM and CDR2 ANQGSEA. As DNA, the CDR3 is TGCAGCGTTGAAGACACTAGCGGCTCCTACGAGCAGTACTTC. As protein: CSVEDTSGSYEQYF.

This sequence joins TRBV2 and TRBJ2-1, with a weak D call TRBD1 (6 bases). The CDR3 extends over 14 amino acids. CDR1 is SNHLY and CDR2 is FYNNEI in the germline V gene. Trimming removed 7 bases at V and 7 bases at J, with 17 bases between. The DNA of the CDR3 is TGTGCCAGCATGGAGGCAGGGCAGGGGAATGAGCAGTTCTTC. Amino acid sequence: CASMEAGQGNEQFF.

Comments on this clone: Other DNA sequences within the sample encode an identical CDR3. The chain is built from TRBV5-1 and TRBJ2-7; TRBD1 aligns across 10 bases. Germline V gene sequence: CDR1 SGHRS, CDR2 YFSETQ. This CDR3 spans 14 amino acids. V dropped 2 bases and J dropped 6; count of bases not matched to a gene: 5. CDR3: CASSFPGQGSEQYF. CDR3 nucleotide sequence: TGCGCCAGCAGCTTCCCGGGACAGGGGAGCGAGCAGTACTTC.

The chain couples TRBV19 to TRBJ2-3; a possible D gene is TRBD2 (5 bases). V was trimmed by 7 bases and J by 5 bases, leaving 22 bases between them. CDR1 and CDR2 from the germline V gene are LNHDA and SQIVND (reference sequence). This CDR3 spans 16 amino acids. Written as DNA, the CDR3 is TGTGCCAGTAATCCTTATCTGGGAGATGGAGAAGATACGCAGTATTTT. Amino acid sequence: CASNPYLGDGEDTQYF.

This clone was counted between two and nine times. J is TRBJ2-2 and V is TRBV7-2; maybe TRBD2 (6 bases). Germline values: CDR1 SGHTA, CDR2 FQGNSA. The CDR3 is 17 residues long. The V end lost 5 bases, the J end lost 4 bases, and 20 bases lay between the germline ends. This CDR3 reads CASSTYRSGGVTGELFF. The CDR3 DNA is TGTGCCAGCAGCACTTATAGGAGTGGCGGGGTCACCGGGGAGCTGTTTTTT.

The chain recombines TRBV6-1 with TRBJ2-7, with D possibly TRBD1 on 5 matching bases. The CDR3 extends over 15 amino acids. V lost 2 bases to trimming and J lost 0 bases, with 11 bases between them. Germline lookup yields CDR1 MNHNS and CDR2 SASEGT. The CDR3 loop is CASSEIGASSYEQYF. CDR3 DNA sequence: TGTGCCAGCAGTGAAATTGGGGCCAGCTCCTACGAGCAGTACTTC.

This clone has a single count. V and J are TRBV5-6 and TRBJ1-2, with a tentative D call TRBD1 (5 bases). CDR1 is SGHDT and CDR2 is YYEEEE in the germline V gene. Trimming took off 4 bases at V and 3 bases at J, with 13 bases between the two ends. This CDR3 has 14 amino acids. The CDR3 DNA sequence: TGTGCCAGCAGCCTGGGCGGGGCCCACTATGGCTACACCTTC. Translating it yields CASSLGGAHYGYTF.

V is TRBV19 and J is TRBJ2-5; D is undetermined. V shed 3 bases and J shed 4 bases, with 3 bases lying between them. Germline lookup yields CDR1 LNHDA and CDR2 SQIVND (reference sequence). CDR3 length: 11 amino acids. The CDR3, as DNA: TGTGCCAGTAGTATTCGAGAGACCCAGTACTTC. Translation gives CASSIRETQYF.

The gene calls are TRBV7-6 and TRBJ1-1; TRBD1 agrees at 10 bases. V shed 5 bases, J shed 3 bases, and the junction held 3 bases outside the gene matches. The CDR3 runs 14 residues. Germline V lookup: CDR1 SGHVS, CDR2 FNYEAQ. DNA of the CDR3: TGTGCCAGCAGCCCGGGGACAGGGGACACTGAAGCTTTCTTT. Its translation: CASSPGTGDTEAFF.

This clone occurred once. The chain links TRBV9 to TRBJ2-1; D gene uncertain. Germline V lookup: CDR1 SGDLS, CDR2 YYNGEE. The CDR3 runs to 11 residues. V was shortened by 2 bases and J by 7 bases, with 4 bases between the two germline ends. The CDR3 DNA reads TGTGCCAGCAGCGTTCTGAATGAGCAGTTCTTC. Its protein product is CASSVLNEQFF.

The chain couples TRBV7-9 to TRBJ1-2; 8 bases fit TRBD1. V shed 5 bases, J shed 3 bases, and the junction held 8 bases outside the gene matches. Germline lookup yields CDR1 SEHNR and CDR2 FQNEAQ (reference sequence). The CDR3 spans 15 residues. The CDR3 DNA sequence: TGTGCCAGCAGCCCGGACAGGGATCTACACTATGGCTACACCTTC. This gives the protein CASSPDRDLHYGYTF.

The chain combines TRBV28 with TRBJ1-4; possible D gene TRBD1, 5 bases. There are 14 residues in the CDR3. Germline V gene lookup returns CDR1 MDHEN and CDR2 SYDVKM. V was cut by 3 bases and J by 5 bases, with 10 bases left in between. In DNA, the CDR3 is TGTGCCAGCAGTTTTGGGCAGGGCAATGAAAAACTGTTTTTT. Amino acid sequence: CASSFGQGNEKLFF.

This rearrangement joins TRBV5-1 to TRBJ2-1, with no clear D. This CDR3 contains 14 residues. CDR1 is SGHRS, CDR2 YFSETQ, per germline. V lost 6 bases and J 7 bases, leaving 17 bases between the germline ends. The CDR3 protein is CASMEIADSNEQFF. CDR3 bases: TGCGCCAGCATGGAGATTGCGGATTCGAATGAGCAGTTCTTC.

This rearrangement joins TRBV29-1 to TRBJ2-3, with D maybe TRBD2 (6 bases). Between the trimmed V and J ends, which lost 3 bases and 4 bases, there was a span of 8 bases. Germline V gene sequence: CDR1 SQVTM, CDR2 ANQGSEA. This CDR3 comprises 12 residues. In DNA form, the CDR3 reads TGCAGCGTTGACGGGAGAGCAGATACGCAGTATTTT. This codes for CSVDGRADTQYF.

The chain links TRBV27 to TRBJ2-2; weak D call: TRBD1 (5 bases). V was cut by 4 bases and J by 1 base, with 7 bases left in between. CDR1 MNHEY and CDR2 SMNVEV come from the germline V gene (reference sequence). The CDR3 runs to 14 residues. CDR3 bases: TGTGCCAGCAGTTGGGGCGGGAACACCGGGGAGCTGTTTTTT. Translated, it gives CASSWGGNTGELFF.

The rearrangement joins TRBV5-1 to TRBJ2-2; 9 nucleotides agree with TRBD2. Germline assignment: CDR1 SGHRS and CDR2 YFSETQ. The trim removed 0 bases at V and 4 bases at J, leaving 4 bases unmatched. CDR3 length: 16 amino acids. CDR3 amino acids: CASSLVLAGRTGELFF. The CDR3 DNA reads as TGCGCCAGCAGCTTGGTGCTAGCGGGACGCACCGGGGAGCTGTTTTTT.

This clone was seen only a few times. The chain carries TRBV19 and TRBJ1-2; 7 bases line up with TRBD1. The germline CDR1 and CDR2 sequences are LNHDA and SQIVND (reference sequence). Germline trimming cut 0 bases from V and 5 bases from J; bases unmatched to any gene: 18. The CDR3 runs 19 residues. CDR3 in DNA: TGTGCCAGTAGTATAGACCCCCGAGACAGGGTAGGAGGTTCATATGGCTACACCTTC. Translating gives CASSIDPRDRVGGSYGYTF.

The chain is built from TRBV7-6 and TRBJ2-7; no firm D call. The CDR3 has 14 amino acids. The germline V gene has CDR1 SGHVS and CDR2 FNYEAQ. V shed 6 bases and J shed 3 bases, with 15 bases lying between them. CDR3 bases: TGTGCCAGCAGTTTAACGACTGAGATCTACGAGCAGTACTTC. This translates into CASSLTTEIYEQYF.

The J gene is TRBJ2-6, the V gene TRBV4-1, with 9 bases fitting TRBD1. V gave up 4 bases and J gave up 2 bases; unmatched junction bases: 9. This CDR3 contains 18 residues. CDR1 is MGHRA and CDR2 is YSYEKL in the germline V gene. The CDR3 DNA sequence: TGCGCCAGCAGCCCGATGGGACAGGGAGGACCTGGGGCCAACGTCCTGACTTTC. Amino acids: CASSPMGQGGPGANVLTF.

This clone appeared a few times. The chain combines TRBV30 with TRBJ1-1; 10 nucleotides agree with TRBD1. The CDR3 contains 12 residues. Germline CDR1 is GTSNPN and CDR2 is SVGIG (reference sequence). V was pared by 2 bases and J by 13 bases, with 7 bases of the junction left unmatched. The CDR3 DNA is TGTGCCTGGAGTCCCGGGACAGGGGTGGGTTTCTTT. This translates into CAWSPGTGVGFF.

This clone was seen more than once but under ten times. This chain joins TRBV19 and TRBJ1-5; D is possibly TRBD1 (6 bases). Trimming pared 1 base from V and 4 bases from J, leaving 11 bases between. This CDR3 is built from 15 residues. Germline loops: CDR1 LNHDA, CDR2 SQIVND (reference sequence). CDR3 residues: CASSIGTRGNQPQHF. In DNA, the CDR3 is TGTGCCAGTAGTATAGGTACCAGGGGTAATCAGCCCCAGCATTTT.